The 19 T cell receptor beta chains presented below share a single source sample, sequenced in a study of glioma-infiltrating T cells after dendritic cell vaccination. Profiled with immunoSEQ multiplex PCR; TCRdb holds only in-frame clones, not every one. The sample yields 480 or so clones, roughly 87% seen once. The starting material was tumor tissue, obtained before dendritic cell vaccination. The source is a human donor with glioblastoma.

The chain links TRBV29-1 to TRBJ2-7; 8 nucleotides align to TRBD2. The CDR3 is 13 residues long. Germline CDR1 and CDR2: SQVTM and ANQGSEA. After removal of 7 bases from V and 0 bases from J, the junction contained 5 bases not matched to a gene. CDR3 region: CSALAGNSYEQYF. In DNA, the CDR3 is TGCAGCGCCTTAGCGGGGAACTCCTACGAGCAGTACTTC.

This clone appeared a single time. The chain combines TRBV27 with TRBJ2-5; 7 bases line up with TRBD2. Per germline, CDR1 MNHEY and CDR2 SMNVEV (reference sequence). The CDR3 has 15 residues. V lost 2 bases to trimming and J lost 5 bases; unmatched junction nucleotides: 8. The CDR3 spells CASSLMGGSWETQYF. The CDR3 nucleotides read TGTGCCAGCAGTTTAATGGGCGGGAGTTGGGAGACCCAGTACTTC.

This chain joins TRBV7-9 and TRBJ2-7; TRBD1 agrees at 7 bases. Germline V gene sequence: CDR1 SEHNR, CDR2 FQNEAQ (reference sequence). With V trimmed by 5 bases and J by 5 bases, 9 bases remained unmatched. The CDR3 totals 14 residues. CDR3 in DNA: TGTGCCAGCAGCGACGACAGGGTTGAGGACGAGCAGTACTTC. Translating it yields CASSDDRVEDEQYF.

CDR3: CASSEVGGAAYEQYF. The CDR3 nucleotides read TGTGCCAGCAGCGAGGTAGGGGGGGCGGCCTACGAGCAGTACTTC. The genes are TRBV7-6 and TRBJ2-7; D is possibly TRBD2 (7 bases). Germline loops: CDR1 SGHVS, CDR2 FNYEAQ. The CDR3 consists of 15 residues. Trimming pared 5 bases from V and 2 bases from J, leaving 16 bases between.

The chain couples TRBV29-1 to TRBJ2-5; 9 bases are shared with TRBD1. V shed 7 bases and J 0 bases; nucleotides not matched to a gene: 6. The germline gives CDR1 SQVTM, CDR2 ANQGSEA. The CDR3 spans 14 residues. The CDR3 bases are TGCAGCGAGACCGGGACAGGGAACCAAGAGACCCAGTACTTC. It specifies CSETGTGNQETQYF.

The chain joins TRBV7-2 to TRBJ2-3, with 7 bases fitting TRBD2. Germline V gene data show CDR1 as SGHTA and CDR2 as FQGNSA. V lost 5 bases and J lost 2; bases outside the gene matches: 4. This CDR3 has 14 amino acids. The CDR3 loop is CASSPTSATDTQYF. CDR3 DNA: TGTGCCAGCAGCCCCACTAGCGCCACAGATACGCAGTATTTT.

On this clone itself: Sequence at one end of the junction differs from germline and may be a read error. V gene TRBV11-3 combines with J gene TRBJ2-1; 7 nucleotides match TRBD1. Germline V lookup: CDR1 SGHNT, CDR2 YENEEA. CDR3 size: 15 residues. The CDR3 nucleotides are TGTGCCGGCAGCTCCCGGGACAGACGGGCCAGTGAGCAGTTCTTC. It is translated as CAGSSRDRRASEQFF.

The rearrangement uses TRBV5-4 and TRBJ2-7, with 7 bases aligning to TRBD2. From germline, CDR1 is SGHNT and CDR2 YYREEE (reference sequence). Losses at the gene ends were 0 bases for V and 0 bases for J; bases not matched to a gene: 3. This CDR3 is built from 15 residues. The CDR3 here is CASSLVGGVSYEQYF. The DNA for the CDR3 is TGTGCCAGCAGCTTGGTGGGGGGGGTCTCCTACGAGCAGTACTTC.

Only a few counts were recorded for this clone. V and J are TRBV7-6 and TRBJ2-3, with 11 bases lining up with TRBD2. The CDR3 is made up of 19 amino acids. The junction had 15 bases not matched to a gene; V was cut back by 6 bases and J by 1 base. CDR1 is SGHVS and CDR2 is FNYEAQ in the germline V gene. CDR3 amino acids: CASRTPSSGGALGTDTQYF. For the CDR3, the DNA is TGTGCCAGCAGAACCCCAAGTAGCGGGGGGGCACTCGGCACAGATACGCAGTATTTT.

The CDR3 region is CASTPRGGVCESNQPQHF. CDR3 DNA: TGCGCCAGCACCCCGAGGGGGGGCGTTTGTGAAAGCAATCAGCCCCAGCATTTT. The chain recombines TRBV5-1 with TRBJ1-5; maybe TRBD1 (6 bases). Germline CDR1 SGHRS, CDR2 YFSETQ. The CDR3 is made up of 18 amino acids. V was cut by 6 bases and J by 1 base, with 23 bases left in between.

CDR3 DNA: TGTGCCAGTAGTATAGGTGGAGTCCAAGAGACCCAGTACTTC. Protein: CASSIGGVQETQYF. The V call is TRBV19, the J call TRBJ2-5; D not resolved. Germline assignment: CDR1 LNHDA and CDR2 SQIVND (reference sequence). V lost 1 base and J 1 base, leaving 7 bases between the germline ends. CDR3 length: 14 residues. Together with reference TRBV19 and TRBJ2-5, the CDR3 gives the full variable domain: DGGITQSPKYLFRKEGQNVTLSCEQNLNHDAMYWYRQDPGQGLRLIYYSQIVNDFQKGDIAEGYSVSREKKESFPLTVTSAQKNPTAFYLCASSIGGVQETQYFGPGTRLLVL.

This sequence joins TRBV11-2 and TRBJ2-1, with 16 nucleotides matching TRBD2. CDR3 length: 16 amino acids. Per the germline V gene, CDR1 is SGHAT and CDR2 is FQNNGV. The V gene end was trimmed by 3 bases and the J gene end by 14 bases; junction bases not matched to a gene: 10. The chain's CDR3 is CASSLHPGTSGGGEFF. CDR3 nucleotides: TGTGCCAGCAGCTTGCACCCCGGGACTAGCGGGGGGGGTGAGTTCTTC. The full variable domain, completed using reference TRBV11-2 and TRBJ2-1, is EAGVAQSPRYKIIEKRQSVAFWCNPISGHATLYWYQQILGQGPKLLIQFQNNGVVDDSQLPKDRFSAERLKGVDSTLKIQPAKLEDSAVYLCASSLHPGTSGGGEFFGPGTRLTVL.

The chain uses TRBV27 and TRBJ2-5; D possibly corresponds to TRBD1 (6 bases). The germline CDR1 and CDR2 sequences are MNHEY and SMNVEV (reference sequence). V dropped 4 bases and J dropped 7 bases, with 16 bases sitting between them. The CDR3 runs 14 residues. CDR3 nucleotide sequence: TGTGCCAGCAGTTCACAGGCAGGGGCGGTGACCCAGTACTTC. Translation gives CASSSQAGAVTQYF.

The chain couples TRBV28 to TRBJ1-5; D is undetermined. The CDR3 sequence is 18 residues long. The germline V and J ends were trimmed by 7 bases and 2 bases, with 24 bases remaining between them. CDR1 and CDR2 (germline): MDHEN, SYDVKM. The CDR3 DNA reads TGTGCCAGCACCTCCCGGGGTATATCCATTAGTGGCAATCAGCCCCAGCATTTT. It translates to CASTSRGISISGNQPQHF.

The chain joins TRBV2 to TRBJ2-7, with D perhaps TRBD2 (5 bases). The CDR3 extends over 14 amino acids. Trimming left V 8 bases short and J 4 bases short, with 18 bases between. Germline V gene sequence: CDR1 SNHLY, CDR2 FYNNEI. DNA of the CDR3: TGTGCCAGCGGGGTGGGGAGCGTTGATTACGAGCAGTACTTC. It codes for CASGVGSVDYEQYF.

This chain connects TRBV15 to TRBJ1-3; D remains unclear. Trimming removed 1 base at V and 3 bases at J, with 7 bases between. Germline-derived CDR1 and CDR2 are LNHNV and YYDKDF (reference sequence). There are 14 residues in the CDR3. The CDR3 nucleotides are TGTGCCACCAGCAGAGGAGGGTATGGAAACACCATATATTTT. Translating it yields CATSRGGYGNTIYF.

V usage is TRBV6-1 and J usage is TRBJ2-7; no clear D gene. The germline V gene has CDR1 MNHNS and CDR2 SASEGT. The CDR3 sequence is 15 residues long. Trimming took 7 bases from V and 0 from J, leaving 16 bases between them. The CDR3 coding sequence is TGTGCCAGCAATTTAGGAGACGCGAGCTCCTACGAGCAGTACTTC. It specifies CASNLGDASSYEQYF.

CDR3 amino acids: CASRIGLYENTIYF. CDR3 in DNA: TGTGCCAGCAGAATTGGACTGTACGAAAACACCATATATTTT. The genes are TRBV6-6 and TRBJ1-3; no clear D. The CDR3 sequence is 14 residues long. Germline V gene lookup returns CDR1 MNHNY and CDR2 SVGAGI (reference sequence). The germline V and J ends were trimmed by 6 bases and 6 bases, with 15 bases remaining between them.

This clone was recorded only once. Here the CDR3 DNA reads TGTGCCAGCAGCTTAGGGGGACAGGGGGCCCTCAATGAGCAGTTCTTC. Its translation: CASSLGGQGALNEQFF. The chain combines TRBV7-8 with TRBJ2-1; 12 bases are a match to TRBD1. From germline, CDR1 is SGHVS and CDR2 FQNEAQ. This CDR3 spans 16 amino acids. Trimming at V came to 1 base and at J to 6 bases, leaving 4 bases not matched to a gene.